This T cell receptor beta chain was captured in a study of CD8 T cells in Susac syndrome. Per germline, CDR1 SNHLY and CDR2 FYNNEI. The CDR3 runs to 13 residues. After removal of 6 bases from V and 7 bases from J, the junction contained 6 bases not matched to a gene. When the RNA was reverse transcribed, random hexamers were used with an input of 0.5 to 1 ug. Amplification of TCR beta CDR3 by immunoSEQ multiplex PCR spanned 54 Vbeta and 13 Jbeta. TCRdb ran MiXCR on the immunoSEQ multiplex PCR reads and lists one entry per CDR3 protein. The sample has around 150,000 distinct CDR3 sequences, 80% to 95% seen once; the top ten hold around 0.13%. The T cells that were sequenced for TCR beta were CD8+ and CD4+ cells from blood. The healthy controls were matched to patients by age and sex. Negative isolation yielded the CD8+ and CD4+ T cells, while FACS enriched the TEMRA cells.

The sequenced sample consisted of CD4+ T cells from PBMCs. This clonotype was obtained from a human donor in good health. The gene calls are TRBV2 and TRBJ1-5; 7 nucleotides line up with TRBD1. CDR3 sequence reads: CASSPGGWQPQHF. In DNA, the CDR3 is TGTGCCAGCAGCCCAGGGGGATGGCAGCCCCAGCATTTT.